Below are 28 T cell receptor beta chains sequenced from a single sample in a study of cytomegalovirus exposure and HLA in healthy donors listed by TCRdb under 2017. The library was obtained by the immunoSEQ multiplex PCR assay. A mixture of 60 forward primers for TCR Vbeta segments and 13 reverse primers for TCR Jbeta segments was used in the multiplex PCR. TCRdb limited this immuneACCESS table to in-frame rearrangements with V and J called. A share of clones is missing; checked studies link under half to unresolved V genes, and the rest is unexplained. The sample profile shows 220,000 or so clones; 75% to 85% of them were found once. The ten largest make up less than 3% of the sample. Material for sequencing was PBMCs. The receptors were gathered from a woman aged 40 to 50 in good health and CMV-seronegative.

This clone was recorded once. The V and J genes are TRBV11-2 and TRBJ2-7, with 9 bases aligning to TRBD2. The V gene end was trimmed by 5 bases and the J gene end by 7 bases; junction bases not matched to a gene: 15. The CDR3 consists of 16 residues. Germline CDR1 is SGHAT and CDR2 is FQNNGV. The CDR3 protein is CASSRRGAGGGYEQYF. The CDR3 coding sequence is TGTGCCAGCAGCCGAAGGGGAGCGGGAGGTGGCTATGAGCAGTACTTC.

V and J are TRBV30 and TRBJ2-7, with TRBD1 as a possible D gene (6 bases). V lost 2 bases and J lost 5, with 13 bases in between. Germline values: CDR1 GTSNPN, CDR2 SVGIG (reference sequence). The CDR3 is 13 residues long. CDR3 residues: CAWSLQYRDEQYF. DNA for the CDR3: TGTGCCTGGAGTCTACAATACAGGGACGAGCAGTACTTC.

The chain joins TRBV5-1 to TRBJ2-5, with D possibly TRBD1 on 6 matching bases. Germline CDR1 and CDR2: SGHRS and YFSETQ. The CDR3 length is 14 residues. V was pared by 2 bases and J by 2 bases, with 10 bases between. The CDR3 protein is CASSLQGNQETQYF. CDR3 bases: TGCGCCAGCAGCTTACAGGGAAATCAAGAGACCCAGTACTTC.

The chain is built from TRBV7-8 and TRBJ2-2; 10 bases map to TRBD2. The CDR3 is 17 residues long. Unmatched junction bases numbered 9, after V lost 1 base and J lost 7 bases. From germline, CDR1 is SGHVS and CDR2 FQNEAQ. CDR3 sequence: CASSLEVTSGILGELFF. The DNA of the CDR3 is TGTGCCAGCAGCTTAGAGGTCACTAGCGGGATCCTCGGGGAGCTGTTTTTT.

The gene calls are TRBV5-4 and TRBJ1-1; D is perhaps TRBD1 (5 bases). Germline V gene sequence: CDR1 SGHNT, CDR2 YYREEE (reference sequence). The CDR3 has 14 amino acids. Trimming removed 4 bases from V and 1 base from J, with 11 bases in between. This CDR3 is CASSPEQANTEAFF. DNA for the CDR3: TGTGCCAGCAGCCCGGAACAGGCGAACACTGAAGCTTTCTTT.

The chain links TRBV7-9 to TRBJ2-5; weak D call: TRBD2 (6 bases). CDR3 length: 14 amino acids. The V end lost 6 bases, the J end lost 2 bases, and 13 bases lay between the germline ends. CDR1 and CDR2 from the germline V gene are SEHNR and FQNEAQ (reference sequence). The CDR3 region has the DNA TGTGCCAGCAGGTTTCAAGGAGGGCAAGAGACCCAGTACTTC. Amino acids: CASRFQGGQETQYF.

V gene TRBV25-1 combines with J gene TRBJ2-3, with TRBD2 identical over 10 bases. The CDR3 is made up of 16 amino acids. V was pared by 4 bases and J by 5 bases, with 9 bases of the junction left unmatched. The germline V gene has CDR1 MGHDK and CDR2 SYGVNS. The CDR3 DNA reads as TGTGCCAGCAGTGGCTCTAGCGGGAGACGTATAGATACGCAGTATTTT. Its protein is CASSGSSGRRIDTQYF.

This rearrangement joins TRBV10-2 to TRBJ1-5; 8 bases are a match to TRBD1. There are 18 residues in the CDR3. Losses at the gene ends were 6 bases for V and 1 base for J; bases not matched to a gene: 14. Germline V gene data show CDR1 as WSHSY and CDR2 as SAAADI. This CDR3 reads CASSKRTGSPTSNQPQHF. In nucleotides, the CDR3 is TGCGCCAGCAGCAAAAGGACAGGGTCCCCAACAAGCAATCAGCCCCAGCATTTT.

As DNA, the CDR3 is TGTGCCAGCAGCCTACTCGCCAGGGGGGAAGCTTTCTTT. Its protein is CASSLLARGEAFF. This sequence joins TRBV6-6 and TRBJ1-1; 7 bases align to TRBD1. The CDR3 is made up of 13 amino acids. V dropped 6 bases and J dropped 8; count of bases not matched to a gene: 9. Germline CDR1 and CDR2: MNHNY and SVGAGI (reference sequence).

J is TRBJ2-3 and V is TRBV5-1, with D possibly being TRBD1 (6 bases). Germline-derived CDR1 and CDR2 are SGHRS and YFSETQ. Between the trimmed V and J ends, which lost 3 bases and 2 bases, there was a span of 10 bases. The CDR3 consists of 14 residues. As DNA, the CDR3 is TGCGCCAGCAGCTGGGACACCCCCACAGATACGCAGTATTTT. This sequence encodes CASSWDTPTDTQYF.

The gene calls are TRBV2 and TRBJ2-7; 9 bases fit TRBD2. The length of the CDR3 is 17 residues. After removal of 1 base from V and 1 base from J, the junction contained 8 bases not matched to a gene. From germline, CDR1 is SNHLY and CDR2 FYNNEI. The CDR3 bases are TGTGCCAGCAGTGAAGTGGCGGTGACTAGCGGTTCCTACGAGCAGTACTTC. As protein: CASSEVAVTSGSYEQYF.

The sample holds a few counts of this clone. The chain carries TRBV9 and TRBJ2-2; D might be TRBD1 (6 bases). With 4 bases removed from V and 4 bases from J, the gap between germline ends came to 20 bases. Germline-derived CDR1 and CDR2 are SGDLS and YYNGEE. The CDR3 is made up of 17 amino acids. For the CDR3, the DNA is TGTGCCAGCAGCACGACACTCCTACGAGGGGGCACCGGGGAGCTGTTTTTT. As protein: CASSTTLLRGGTGELFF.

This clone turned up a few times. The CDR3 nucleotides are TGTGCCTGGAGTCGCACGTGGGCTAGCACCGCAGATACGCAGTATTTT. Translation: CAWSRTWASTADTQYF. The rearrangement links TRBV30 to TRBJ2-3, with D maybe TRBD2 (5 bases). Looked up from germline, CDR1 is GTSNPN and CDR2 is SVGIG (reference sequence). The CDR3 has 16 residues. V was pared by 2 bases and J by 4 bases, with 19 bases between.

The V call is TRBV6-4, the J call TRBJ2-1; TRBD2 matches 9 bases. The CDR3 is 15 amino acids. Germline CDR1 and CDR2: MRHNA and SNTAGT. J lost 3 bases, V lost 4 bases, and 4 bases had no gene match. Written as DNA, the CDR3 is TGTGCCAGCAGTGTCCTAGCGGGGAACTACAATGAGCAGTTCTTC. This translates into CASSVLAGNYNEQFF.

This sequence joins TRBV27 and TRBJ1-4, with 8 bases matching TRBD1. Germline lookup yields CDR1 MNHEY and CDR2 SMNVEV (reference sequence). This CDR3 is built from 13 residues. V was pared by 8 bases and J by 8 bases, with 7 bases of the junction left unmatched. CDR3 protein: CASRDRGREKLFF. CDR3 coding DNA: TGTGCCAGCCGCGACAGGGGTAGGGAAAAACTGTTTTTT.

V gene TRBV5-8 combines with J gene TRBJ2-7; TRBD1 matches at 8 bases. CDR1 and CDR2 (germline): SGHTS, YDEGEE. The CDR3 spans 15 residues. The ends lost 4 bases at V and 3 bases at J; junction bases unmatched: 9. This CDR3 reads CASSITGTGLYEQYF. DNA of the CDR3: TGTGCCAGCAGCATCACCGGGACAGGCCTCTACGAGCAGTACTTC.

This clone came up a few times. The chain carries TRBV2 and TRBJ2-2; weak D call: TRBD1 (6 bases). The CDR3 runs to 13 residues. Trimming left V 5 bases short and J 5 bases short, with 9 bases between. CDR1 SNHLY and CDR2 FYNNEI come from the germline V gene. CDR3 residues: CASSRTGTGELFF. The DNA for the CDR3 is TGTGCCAGCAGTCGAACAGGGACCGGGGAGCTGTTTTTT.

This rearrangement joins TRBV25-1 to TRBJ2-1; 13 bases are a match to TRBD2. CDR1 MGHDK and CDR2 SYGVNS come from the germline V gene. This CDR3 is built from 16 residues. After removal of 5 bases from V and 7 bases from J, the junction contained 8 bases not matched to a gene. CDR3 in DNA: TGTGCCAGCAGTCACCCCCGACTAGCGGGAGGAAATGAGCAGTTCTTC. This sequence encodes CASSHPRLAGGNEQFF.

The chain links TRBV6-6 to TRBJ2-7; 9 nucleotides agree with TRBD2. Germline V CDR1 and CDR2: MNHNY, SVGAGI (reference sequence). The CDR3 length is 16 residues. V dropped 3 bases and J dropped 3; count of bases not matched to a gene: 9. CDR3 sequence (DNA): TGTGCCAGCAGTTATCTACCGGGACTAGCTAACTACGAGCAGTACTTC. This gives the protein CASSYLPGLANYEQYF.

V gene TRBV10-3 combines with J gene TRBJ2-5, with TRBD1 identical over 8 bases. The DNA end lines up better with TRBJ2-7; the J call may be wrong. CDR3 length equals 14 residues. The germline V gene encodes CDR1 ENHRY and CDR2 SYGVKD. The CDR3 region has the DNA TGTGCCTCGAATCCCGGACAGGGAAGTTCCGAGCAGTACTTC. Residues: CASNPGQGSSEQYF.

CDR3 DNA: TGTGCCAGCAGCTTATTATACGAGCAGTACTTC. Amino acids: CASSLLYEQYF. The V gene is TRBV7-2, the J gene TRBJ2-7; D ambiguous. The CDR3 extends over 11 amino acids. Between the trimmed V and J ends, which lost 2 bases and 4 bases, there was a span of 3 bases. Germline assignment: CDR1 SGHTA and CDR2 FQGNSA.

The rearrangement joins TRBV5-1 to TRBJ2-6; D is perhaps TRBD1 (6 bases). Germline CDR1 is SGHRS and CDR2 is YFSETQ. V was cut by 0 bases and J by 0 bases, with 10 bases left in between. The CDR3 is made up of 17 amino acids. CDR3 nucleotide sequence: TGCGCCAGCAGCTTGGTAACAGGGAGCTCTGGGGCCAACGTCCTGACTTTC. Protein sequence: CASSLVTGSSGANVLTF. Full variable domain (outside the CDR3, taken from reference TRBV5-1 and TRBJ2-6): KAGVTQTPRYLIKTRGQQVTLSCSPISGHRSVSWYQQTPGQGLQFLFEYFSETQRNKGNFPGRFSGRQFSNSRSEMNVSTLELGDSALYLCASSLVTGSSGANVLTFGAGSRLTVL.

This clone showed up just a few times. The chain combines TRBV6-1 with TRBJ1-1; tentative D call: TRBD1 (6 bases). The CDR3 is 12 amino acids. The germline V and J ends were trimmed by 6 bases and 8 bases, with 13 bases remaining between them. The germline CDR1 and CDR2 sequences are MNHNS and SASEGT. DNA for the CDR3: TGTGCCAGCAGCCTGTCGGACAGCGAAGCTTTCTTT. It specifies CASSLSDSEAFF.

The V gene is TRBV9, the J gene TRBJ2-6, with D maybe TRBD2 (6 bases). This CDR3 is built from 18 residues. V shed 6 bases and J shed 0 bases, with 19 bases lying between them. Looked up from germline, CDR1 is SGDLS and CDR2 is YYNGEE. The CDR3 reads CASMSLGGSGSGANVLTF. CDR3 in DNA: TGTGCCAGCATGTCCCTCGGAGGGAGCGGCTCTGGGGCCAACGTCCTGACTTTC.

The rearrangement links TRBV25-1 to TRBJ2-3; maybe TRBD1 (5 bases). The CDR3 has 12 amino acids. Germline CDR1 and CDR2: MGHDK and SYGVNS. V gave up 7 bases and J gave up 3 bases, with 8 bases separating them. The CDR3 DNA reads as TGTGCCAGCACTCAGGGAACAGATACGCAGTATTTT. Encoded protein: CASTQGTDTQYF. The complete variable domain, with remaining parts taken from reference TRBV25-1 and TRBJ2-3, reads EADIYQTPRYLVIGTGKKITLECSQTMGHDKMYWYQQDPGMELHLIHYSYGVNSTEKGDLSSESTVSRIRTEHFPLTLESARPSHTSQYLCASTQGTDTQYFGPGTRLTVL.

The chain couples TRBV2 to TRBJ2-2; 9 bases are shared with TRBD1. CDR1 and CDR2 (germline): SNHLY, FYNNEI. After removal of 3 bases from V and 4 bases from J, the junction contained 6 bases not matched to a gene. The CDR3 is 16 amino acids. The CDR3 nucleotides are TGTGCCAGCAGTGAGGGACAGGGATCGGTCACCGGGGAGCTGTTTTTT. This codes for CASSEGQGSVTGELFF.

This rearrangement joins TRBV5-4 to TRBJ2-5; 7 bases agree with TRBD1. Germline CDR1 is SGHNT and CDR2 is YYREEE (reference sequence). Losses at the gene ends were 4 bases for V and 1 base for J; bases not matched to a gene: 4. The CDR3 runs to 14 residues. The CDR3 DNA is TGTGCCAGCAGCCTCACAGGGGTCCAAGAGACCCAGTACTTC. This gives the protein CASSLTGVQETQYF.

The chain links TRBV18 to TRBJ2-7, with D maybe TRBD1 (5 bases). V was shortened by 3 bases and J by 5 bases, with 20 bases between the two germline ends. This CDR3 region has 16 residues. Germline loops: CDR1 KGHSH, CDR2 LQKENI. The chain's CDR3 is CASSPPAGSRGDEQYF. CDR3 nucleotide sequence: TGTGCCAGCTCACCGCCGGCAGGTTCAAGGGGCGACGAGCAGTACTTC. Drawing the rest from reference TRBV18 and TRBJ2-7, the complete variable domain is NAGVMQNPRHLVRRRGQEARLRCSPMKGHSHVYWYRQLPEEGLKFMVYLQKENIIDESGMPKERFSAEFPKEGPSILRIQQVVRGDSAAYFCASSPPAGSRGDEQYFGPGTRLTVT.